The 2 T cell receptor beta chains given below trace back to one sample, sequenced in a study of T cell changes during pregnancy in multiple sclerosis. The method was immunoSEQ multiplex PCR; TCRdb's version includes in-frame clones alone and lacks a portion of them. The sample lists tens of thousands of clones, around 81% seen once, with 15% to 18% in the top ten. Source: CD8+ T cells from peripheral blood mononuclear cells, taken in the first trimester of pregnancy. The receptor set was obtained from a female donor in good health, enrolled as a control in a pregnancy study.

The CDR3 here is CASSQDTGGGPDTQYF. The CDR3 bases are TGCGCCAGCAGCCAAGATACAGGGGGGGGGCCAGATACGCAGTATTTT. The genes are TRBV4-3 and TRBJ2-3; D is perhaps TRBD1 (8 bases). Trimming removed 0 bases at V and 4 bases at J, with 14 bases between. This CDR3 has 16 amino acids. Germline-derived CDR1 and CDR2 are LGHNA and YSLEER.

V is TRBV11-3 and J is TRBJ2-7, with D perhaps matching TRBD2 (6 bases). The germline V gene encodes CDR1 SGHNT and CDR2 YENEEA. The CDR3 is made up of 18 amino acids. Trimming removed 0 bases at V and 2 bases at J, with 20 bases between. DNA of the CDR3: TGTGCCAGCAGCTTAGATCGAGGCGGAGGAGCGGGCACCTACGAGCAGTACTTC. Translating it yields CASSLDRGGGAGTYEQYF.